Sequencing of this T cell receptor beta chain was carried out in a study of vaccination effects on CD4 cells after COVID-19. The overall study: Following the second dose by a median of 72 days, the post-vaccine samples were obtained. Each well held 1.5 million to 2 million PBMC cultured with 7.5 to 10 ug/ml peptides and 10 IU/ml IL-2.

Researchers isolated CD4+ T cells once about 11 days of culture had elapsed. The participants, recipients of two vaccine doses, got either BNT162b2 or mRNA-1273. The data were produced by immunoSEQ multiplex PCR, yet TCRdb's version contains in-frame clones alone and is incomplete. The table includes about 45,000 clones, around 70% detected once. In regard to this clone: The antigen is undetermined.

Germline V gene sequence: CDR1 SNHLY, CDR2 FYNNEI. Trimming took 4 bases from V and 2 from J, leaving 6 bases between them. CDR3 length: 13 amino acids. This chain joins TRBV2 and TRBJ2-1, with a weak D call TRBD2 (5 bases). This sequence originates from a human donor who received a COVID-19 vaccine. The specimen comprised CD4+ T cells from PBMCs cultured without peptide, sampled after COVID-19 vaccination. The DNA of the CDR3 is TGTGCCAGCAGTGTCGGGACCTACAATGAGCAGTTCTTC. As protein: CASSVGTYNEQFF.